This T cell receptor beta chain comes out of a study of beta chain features in type 1 diabetes. In regard to this clone: The antigen remains unidentified.

V was pared by 2 bases and J by 2 bases, with 11 bases between. CDR1 is SNHLY, CDR2 FYNNEI, per germline. The CDR3 runs 15 residues. Study results and caveats: All four CD4+ subsets from Type 1 diabetes patients carried moderately but significantly shorter TCRB CDR3s. Patients showed naive, central memory and Treg TCRB repertoires that appeared more similar than those of healthy donors.

cDNA synthesis used the whole RNA isolate, giving expressed TCRB sequences. Regulatory, naive and central memory T cell samples averaged around 3.6 million reads. Only in-frame clones appear in the TCRdb table, and some are missing; sequencing was by immunoSEQ multiplex PCR. The profile shows about 150,000 clones, 7% to 9% of them singletons. The clonotype was recovered from a man between 18 and 29 years old with type 1 diabetes. The chain couples TRBV2 to TRBJ2-3, with a tentative D call TRBD2 (5 bases). The specimen was central memory CD4+ T cells from blood. Written as DNA, the CDR3 is TGTGCCAGCAGTGAATTGAAAGCGGCCACAGATACGCAGTATTTT. This translates into CASSELKAATDTQYF.